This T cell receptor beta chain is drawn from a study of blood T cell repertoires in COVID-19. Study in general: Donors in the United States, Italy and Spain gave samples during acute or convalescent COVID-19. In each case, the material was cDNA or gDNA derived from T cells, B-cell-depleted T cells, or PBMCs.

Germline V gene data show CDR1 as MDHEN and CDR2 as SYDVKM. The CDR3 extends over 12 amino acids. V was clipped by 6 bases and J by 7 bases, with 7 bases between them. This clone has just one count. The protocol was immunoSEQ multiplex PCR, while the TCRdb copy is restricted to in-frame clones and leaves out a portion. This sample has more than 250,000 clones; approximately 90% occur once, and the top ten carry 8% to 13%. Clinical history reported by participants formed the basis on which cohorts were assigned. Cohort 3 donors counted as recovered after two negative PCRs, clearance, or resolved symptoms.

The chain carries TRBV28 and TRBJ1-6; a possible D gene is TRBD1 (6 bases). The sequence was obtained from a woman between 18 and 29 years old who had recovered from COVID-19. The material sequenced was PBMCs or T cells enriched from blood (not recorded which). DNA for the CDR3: TGTGCCAGCAGCACAGGGAATTCACCCCTCCACTTT. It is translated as CASSTGNSPLHF.